This TCR beta chain was retrieved from a study of T-cell memory formation after mild COVID-19 (dated by TCRdb to about 2021). Background on the whole study: Most TCR sequence clusters were specific to one of the two donors. In two donors, T-cell clones that expanded and contracted after mild COVID-19 were followed by sequencing TCRalpha and TCRbeta repertoires longitudinally. Two young, previously healthy adult volunteers made up the cohort, one male and one female.

TCRdb names Illumina NovaSeq 6000 as the instrument used. TCRalpha and TCRbeta cDNA libraries were built by 5'RACE with constant-segment primers, adding sample barcodes and unique molecular identifiers. RNA was extracted from every sample with Trizol reagent. Amplification of the libraries took two PCR steps, and the second step added a second sample barcode plus Illumina TruSeq adapters. Sequencing of the libraries was done on an Illumina NovaSeq, producing 2 x 150 bp paired-end reads. Concerning the study's data processing: With migec v1.2.7, reads were demultiplexed and then collapsed into UMI-guided consensus sequences. With mixcr v2.1.11, UMI consensuses were aligned to TRA and TRB V and J templates and assembled into clonotypes. Expanded or contracted clonotypes were those called significant by both edgeR and NoisET, with noise models trained on biological replicates. For edgeR calls, a false discovery rate-adjusted p below 0.01 and a log2 fold-change threshold of 1 were applied. As an exploratory analysis of dynamics, PCA with hierarchical clustering was applied to max-normalized trajectories of the 1000 most abundant clonotypes. The CD4 or CD8 phenotype of responding clones was assigned using the separately sequenced CD4+ and CD8+ repertoires. TCRdb ran its own pipeline on the public reads, namely fastp trimming at Q25 and MiXCR clone calling, and kept in-frame beta chains. Rows with a matching CDR3 protein are joined into one entry that keeps the most common DNA and genes. What appears here as the V and J calls and clone size reflects TCRdb's work, not the paper's. Across this sample there are approximately 250,000 distinct CDR3 sequences, with 16% seen only once. The top ten clonotypes cover around 21% of the sample.

This clonotype was counted many times. What antigen it recognizes has not been identified. Base quality data are lacking; no much larger clone is found one base away. V sheds 8 bases and J sheds 0 bases, leaving 9 bases between their ends. The CDR1 and CDR2 encoded by the germline V gene are KGHSH and LQKENI. CDR3 length: 13 amino acids, cysteine to phenylalanine. Of the read, only the CDR3 DNA is kept; its 39 bases are in frame from base 1. General conclusions and limits of the study: Contracting CD4+ clones were located mainly in the CM and EM memory subsets, whereas CD8+ clones were found to be enriched in EMRA. Some responding clones were detected in pre-infection memory, which suggested that pre-existing cross-reactive memory T cells had joined the SARS-CoV-2 response. The study covered only a couple of mild cases, and larger cohorts including severe cases with pre-infection samples were considered necessary. Whether the second-wave clones peaking on day 37 were SARS-CoV-2 specific was not confirmed. Clones that contracted from day 15 to 85 showed balanced CD4/CD8 phenotypes, whereas a second wave of clones that expanded from day 15 to 37 leaned towards CD4+.

Ficoll-Paque density gradient centrifugation was used to isolate PBMCs. The sequence derives from a man in his late teens or twenties who had mild COVID-19 (a few samples of this study predate the infection). The sample titles of this study are shuffled in the database, so cell type and time point are left out; the donor was told from shared clones. Sequenced: PBMCs or a T cell subset sorted from them (not recorded which). The V gene is TRBV18 and the J gene is TRBJ2-3; the D gene lacks a confident call. The DNA sequence is given as TGTGCCAGCAGCCCCCCAAGCACAGATACGCAGTATTTT. This encodes CASSPPSTDTQYF.